These T cell receptor beta chains were read from a single sample in a study of identifying expanded T cells in peripheral blood. Only in-frame clones appear in the TCRdb table, and some are missing; sequencing was by immunoSEQ multiplex PCR. The sample includes about 100,000 clones, roughly nine tenths of them seen just once. The material sequenced was blood. The receptors derive from a person aged 18 to 69 in good health. Each CDR3 is given with its conserved first and last residue. A D gene is named only where the DNA matches it firmly. Part of the rows lack a size; the others show once, few, many or a class for expanded clones.

V,size,J,D,CDR3,DNA
TRBV7-9,once,TRBJ2-3,-,CASSLGGNTDTQYF,TGTGCCAGCAGCTTAGGCGGCAACACAGATACGCAGTATTTT
TRBV6-5,-,TRBJ2-2,TRBD1,CASRGQGASGELFF,TGTGCCAGCAGGGGGCAGGGGGCGTCCGGGGAGCTGTTTTTT
TRBV19,-,TRBJ2-5,-,CASSKGTQETQYF,TGTGCCAGTAGTAAGGGTACACAAGAGACCCAGTACTTC
TRBV6-5,-,TRBJ2-1,-,CASSSNINNEQFF,TGTGCCAGCAGTTCGAACATAAACAATGAGCAGTTCTTC
TRBV11-2,-,TRBJ1-2,-,CASSQGFPGGYTF,TGTGCCAGCAGCCAGGGGTTTCCGGGGGGCTACACCTTC
TRBV18,-,TRBJ1-5,TRBD1,CASSPLQGDQPQHF,TGTGCCAGCTCACCGCTACAGGGGGATCAGCCCCAGCATTTT
TRBV6-6,once,TRBJ2-7,-,CASSYSLDEQYF,TGTGCCAGCAGTTACTCTCTCGACGAGCAGTACTTC
TRBV9,-,TRBJ2-5,-,CASSVEREATSATQYF,TGTGCCAGCAGCGTAGAAAGGGAAGCCACTTCAGCGACCCAGTACTTC
TRBV7-2,once,TRBJ1-2,-,CASSPAGFYGYTF,TGTGCCAGCAGCCCGGCCGGCTTCTATGGCTACACCTTC
TRBV6-1,-,TRBJ1-6,TRBD1,CASSGSGTGGNSPLHF,TGTGCCAGCAGTGGCTCCGGGACAGGAGGAAATTCACCCCTCCACTTT
TRBV10-3,-,TRBJ1-1,-,CASQGNTEAFF,TGTGCCTCACAGGGGAACACTGAAGCTTTCTTT
TRBV5-4,-,TRBJ2-2,-,CASSSGTVNTGELFF,TGTGCCAGCAGCTCCGGGACGGTGAACACCGGGGAGCTGTTTTTT
TRBV9,-,TRBJ1-2,TRBD1,CASSPFGTGLTNYGYTF,TGTGCCAGCAGCCCCTTCGGGACAGGGCTCACTAACTATGGCTACACCTTC
TRBV5-4,-,TRBJ2-5,-,CASSLPSQETQYF,TGTGCCAGCAGCTTGCCCAGCCAAGAGACCCAGTACTTC
TRBV19,-,TRBJ1-1,-,CASTQPRGGTEAFF,TGTGCCAGTACACAGCCCCGGGGCGGCACTGAAGCTTTCTTT
TRBV21-1,-,TRBJ2-3,-,CASSKVPDTQYF,TGTGCCAGCAGCAAAGTCCCAGATACGCAGTATTTT
TRBV7-2,-,TRBJ2-5,-,CASSLLEEETQYF,TGTGCCAGCAGCTTGTTAGAGGAAGAGACCCAGTACTTC
TRBV2,-,TRBJ1-2,TRBD1,CARAGQGGPANYGYTF,TGTGCCCGGGCCGGACAGGGGGGCCCAGCTAACTATGGCTACACCTTC
TRBV7-9,-,TRBJ2-2,TRBD1,CASRQQGARDTGELFF,TGTGCCAGCAGACAACAGGGGGCGAGAGACACCGGGGAGCTGTTTTTT
TRBV7-2,-,TRBJ2-3,TRBD2,CASSLKRGLDTQYF,TGTGCCAGCAGCTTGAAGCGGGGGTTAGATACGCAGTATTTT
TRBV6-5,once,TRBJ1-4,-,CASRRTATNEKLFF,TGTGCCAGCAGAAGGACAGCAACTAATGAAAAACTGTTTTTT
TRBV27,-,TRBJ2-7,TRBD1,CASSLKGAGEQYF,TGTGCCAGCAGTTTAAAGGGGGCGGGTGAGCAGTACTTC
TRBV5-4,-,TRBJ1-1,TRBD1,CASSSTGANTEAFF,TGTGCCAGCAGCTCGACAGGGGCGAACACTGAAGCTTTCTTT
TRBV27,-,TRBJ2-3,-,CASSLLSIQAPTDTQYF,TGTGCCAGCAGTTTACTATCTATCCAGGCTCCCACAGATACGCAGTATTTT
TRBV4-3,-,TRBJ2-1,-,CASSQKTKVGPYNEQFF,TGCGCCAGCAGCCAAAAAACGAAGGTCGGCCCCTACAATGAGCAGTTCTTC
TRBV5-6,-,TRBJ2-3,TRBD2,CASSPGLAISTDTQYF,TGTGCCAGCAGCCCGGGACTAGCGATTAGCACAGATACGCAGTATTTT
TRBV4-3,once,TRBJ2-1,TRBD2,CASSQEGLAGDEQFF,TGCGCCAGCAGCCAAGAGGGACTAGCGGGGGATGAGCAGTTCTTC
TRBV15,-,TRBJ1-6,-,CATSRGRGYNNSPLHF,TGTGCCACCAGCAGAGGTAGAGGATATAATAATTCACCCCTCCACTTT
TRBV27,-,TRBJ2-7,TRBD1,CATTGDIPPYEQYF,TGTGCCACAACAGGGGACATTCCCCCCTACGAGCAGTACTTC
TRBV7-9,few,TRBJ2-2,-,CASSFRRTPNTGELFF,TGTGCCAGCAGCTTTAGACGGACTCCGAACACCGGGGAGCTGTTTTTT
TRBV5-8,few,TRBJ2-7,TRBD1,CASRPRQGKQYF,TGTGCCAGCAGACCACGACAGGGCAAGCAGTACTTC
TRBV9,-,TRBJ2-1,TRBD2,CASSVERGAGDTRDEQFF,TGTGCCAGCAGCGTAGAACGGGGAGCGGGGGACACGAGGGATGAGCAGTTCTTC
TRBV7-2,once,TRBJ2-2,TRBD2,CASSLALAGGLGELFF,TGTGCCAGCAGCTTAGCCCTAGCGGGGGGTTTAGGGGAGCTGTTTTTT
TRBV27,once,TRBJ2-2,-,CASSLSAGNTGELFF,TGTGCCAGCAGTTTATCGGCCGGGAACACCGGGGAGCTGTTTTTT
TRBV2,once,TRBJ1-2,-,CASRPFGDGYTF,TGTGCCAGCAGGCCTTTCGGAGATGGCTACACCTTC
TRBV5-1,-,TRBJ1-2,-,CASSLNRPNAYGYTF,TGCGCCAGCAGCTTGAACAGGCCAAATGCCTATGGCTACACCTTC
TRBV28,-,TRBJ2-7,-,CASSLGARGTEQYF,TGTGCCAGCAGTTTAGGGGCGAGGGGCACCGAGCAGTACTTC
TRBV2,once,TRBJ1-3,-,CASSDTRGFSGNTIYF,TGTGCCAGCAGTGATACTCGAGGCTTCTCTGGAAACACCATATATTTT
TRBV28,-,TRBJ1-4,-,CASSSFHEKLFF,TGTGCCAGCAGCTCCTTCCATGAAAAACTGTTTTTT
TRBV5-1,many,TRBJ1-1,-,CASSSGTRNTEAFF,TGCGCCAGCAGCTCGGGGACAAGGAACACTGAAGCTTTCTTT
TRBV6-1,-,TRBJ2-5,-,CASTRLQETQYF,TGTGCCAGTACCCGATTGCAAGAGACCCAGTACTTC
TRBV4-3,-,TRBJ2-2,TRBD2,CASSQSRGVAGELFF,TGCGCCAGCAGCCAAAGCCGGGGGGTAGCCGGGGAGCTGTTTTTT
TRBV7-2,-,TRBJ1-1,-,CASSLEAELEAFF,TGTGCCAGCAGCTTAGAGGCTGAGCTTGAAGCTTTCTTT